This is a list of T cell receptor beta chains from one sample in a study of blood T cell repertoires in COVID-19. Profiled with immunoSEQ multiplex PCR; TCRdb holds only in-frame clones, not every one. Here the sample spans 35,000 to 50,000 clones, around four fifths being singletons. Sequenced material: peripheral blood. The receptors shown here come from a woman at least 80 years old with acute or convalescent COVID-19. Each CDR3 is given with its conserved first and last residue. Fields, in order: D gene, clone size, J gene, V gene, CDR3 DNA, CDR3 protein. A D gene is named only where the DNA matches it firmly. Some rows mark clone size as missing; the rest say once, few, many or name a class of expanded clone.

>TRBD1|few|TRBJ2-2|TRBV11-3
TGTGCCAGCAGCTACCGAGGGGGCAACACCGGGGAGCTGTTTTTT
CASSYRGGNTGELFF
>.|.|TRBJ1-2|TRBV12-3/TRBV12-4
TGTGCCAGCAGTTTAGACGGAGCCTATGGCTACACCTTC
CASSLDGAYGYTF
>TRBD1|.|TRBJ1-2|TRBV2
TGTGCCAGCAGTGAAGCGCTTTGGCAGGGGGACGGCTACACCTTC
CASSEALWQGDGYTF
>.|.|TRBJ1-1|TRBV3-1/TRBV3-2
TGTGCCAGCAGCCAAGATACATTGGCATCGACTGAAGCTTTCTTT
CASSQDTLASTEAFF
>TRBD1|.|TRBJ2-7|TRBV15
TGTGCCACCAGCAGAGATACAGGACAGGGCTTCGAGCAGTACTTC
CATSRDTGQGFEQYF
>TRBD2|once|TRBJ2-7|TRBV28
TGTGCCAGCAGTTCGGCCGCGGGGGTCCCTTACGAGCAGTACTTC
CASSSAAGVPYEQYF
>.|.|TRBJ1-2|TRBV30
TGTGCCTGGAGCGGGTTGACGGGGGGCTTTGATGGCTACACCTTC
CAWSGLTGGFDGYTF
>.|.|TRBJ1-5|TRBV19
TGTGCCAGTAGTATATCCAGGACGGGGCAGCCCCAGCATTTT
CASSISRTGQPQHF
>.|.|TRBJ1-1|TRBV7-2
TGTGCCAGCAGCTTAGACGGGGGGAACACTGAAGCTTTCTTT
CASSLDGGNTEAFF
>.|.|TRBJ1-2|TRBV18
TGTGCCAGCTCACCAGAGGGCAGCTATGGCTACACCTTC
CASSPEGSYGYTF
>TRBD1|.|TRBJ1-2|TRBV18
TGTGCCAGCTCACCAGTGAGGGGGCATTCTAGAAACTACGGCTACACCTTC
CASSPVRGHSRNYGYTF
>.|few|TRBJ1-1|TRBV6-5
TGTGCCAGCAGCCCGTTGGGCTCGTTAAACACTGAAGCTTTCTTT
CASSPLGSLNTEAFF
>TRBD1|.|TRBJ2-7|TRBV6-5
TGTGCCAGCAGTAGCCTGGGACAGGGAACCTACGAGCAGTACTTC
CASSSLGQGTYEQYF
>.|once|TRBJ1-2|TRBV28
TGTGCCAGCAGCCCGACAGATCCCCCGCGGAGCTATGGCTACACCTTC
CASSPTDPPRSYGYTF
>.|.|TRBJ1-2|TRBV19
TGTGCCAGTAGTATTTATTGGGGGCACTCACTAGCTAACTATGGCTACACCTTC
CASSIYWGHSLANYGYTF
>.|.|TRBJ1-2|TRBV27
TGTGCCAGCAGTTTCCGGCAGGGGAACTATGGCTACACCTTC
CASSFRQGNYGYTF
>TRBD1|.|TRBJ1-1|TRBV28
TGTGCCAGCAGTTTCAGCCCGGGACAGGGGAACACTGAAGCTTTCTTT
CASSFSPGQGNTEAFF
>.|.|TRBJ2-7|TRBV7-7
TGTGCTAGCAGCATTAGTGCAGGACACCGGTACGAGCAGTACTTC
CASSISAGHRYEQYF